This record looks at one T cell receptor (beta chain) sequence and its context. It has no known antigen specificity. Base qualities are missing; no much larger clone stands one base away. The cohort consisted of some 730 healthy bone marrow donors. All cohort members were sampled while nominally healthy, although unrecorded immune exposures were likely present. The donor tested CMV seropositive, placing the donor among the 289 seropositive members of the cohort. A peripheral blood sample was provided by each donor, and peripheral blood mononuclear cells were used for TCR beta sequencing. Genomic DNA was extracted from the blood cell samples with the Qiagen DNeasy Blood Extraction Kit. Library preparation employed the immunoSEQ multiplex PCR assay. The multiplex PCR relied on a mix of 60 forward primers for TCR Vbeta segments and 13 reverse primers for TCR Jbeta segments. Amplification of the CDR3 region of rearranged TCR beta genes was performed with a multiplex PCR assay on genomic DNA. The amplified TCR beta libraries were sequenced on the Illumina HiSeq System as 87-base-pair reads. The paper's processing steps were these. Across the 500 to 850 repertoires, a later analysis counted 60 million to 90 million unique TCR beta chains, around 11 million of which were shared by at least two donors. Raw reads were error-corrected and collapsed into unique sequences with a nearest-neighbor algorithm that merged closely related sequences to remove PCR and sequencing errors. Alignment of CDR3 sequences to IMGT reference sequences was used to assign V, D and J gene segments. For a sequence to be retained, at least a six-nucleotide match to both a V gene segment and a J gene segment was required. A rearrangement counted as productive if the CDR3 had no stop codons and remained in frame with V and J, and every other rearrangement counted as non-productive. CDR3 was defined according to IMGT convention as the region running from the second conserved V-encoded cysteine to the conserved J-encoded phenylalanine. The earlier analysis of 500 to 650 of the donors excluded any sequence lacking an unambiguous match to a single V gene segment. An earlier analysis of some 500 of the donors classified V segments as functional when productive rearrangements were above 56.7% and as segregating when the standard deviation between donors was above 5%. A statistical classification framework was built to diagnose cytomegalovirus status from the catalog of TCR beta chain sequences. In a later analysis, TCR nucleotide sequences were compared against IMGT/GENE-DB human TR gene sequences so that V and J genes could be assigned. The TCRdist pipeline was used in a later analysis to assign CDR3 sequences and most-parsimonious VDJ recombination scenarios. A later analysis defined each TCR beta chain by its CDR3 amino acid sequence plus V-gene family, and excluded reads lacking a unique V-gene family. In a later analysis, fewer than 600 highly shared, low-generation-probability nucleotide sequences were removed to address suspected cross-contamination and a sequencing artifact. A later analysis calculated a clonal expansion index for each public chain from normalized within-repertoire ranks of inferred template counts. In a later analysis, generation probabilities were computed with a VDJ recombination model fitted to out-of-frame rearrangements, and the resulting probabilities were checked against IGoR. In a later analysis, TCR-TCR, TCR-HLA and TCR-CMV co-occurrence was scored with hypergeometric tests, and a repertoire-size bias correction was applied to TCR pairs. False discovery rates were estimated in a later analysis by permuting HLA or CMV assignments 20 times. In a later analysis, co-occurring TCRs were grouped using DBSCAN, with TCRdist sequence similarity added in when clustering inside HLA-allele-positive subsets. Repertoires with fewer than 30,000 or more than 120,000 public chains were left out of co-occurrence clustering, as were five repertoires with anomalous nucleotide sharing. In its TCRdb copy, this immuneACCESS table keeps in-frame sequences only and misses some clones. Where compared with another copy, unresolved V genes explain less than half of these, and the others have no known cause. The V and J calls and clone size were taken over from that table, and D and trimming were inferred from the DNA. This sample gives roughly 100,000 clones in total; approximately 60% of them show up just once. More than 5% of the sample goes to the ten largest clones.

This entry comes from a study of cytomegalovirus exposure and HLA in healthy donors (dated by TCRdb to the late 2010s). At the level of the whole study: In an earlier analysis of some 550 of the donors, around 290 Gb of sequence data and 90 million to 130 million unique TCR beta sequences from about 190 million T cells were reported. An early release covering roughly 640 HLA-typed donors comprised around 300 gigabases of sequencing data and around 80 million unique TCR sequences. Of the 350 to 450 genotyped donors, approximately 81% were placed in the genetic ancestry cluster associated with self-reported Caucasian donors. The study was designed to test whether signatures of past pathogen exposure could be identified by cataloging public T cell receptors. The study profiled the T cell repertoires of 666 subjects by immunosequencing and related them to cytomegalovirus serostatus. In addition to the first cohort of 666 subjects, a separate validation cohort of some 120 different subjects was used. The study combined high-throughput TCR immunosequencing, statistical association of individual TCRs with disease status, and machine learning to predict cytomegalovirus infection status. A later analysis re-examined previously published TCR beta repertoires from over 500 donors and added high-resolution HLA genotyping to investigate patterns of TCR occurrence. Rather than drawing on any new phenotypic data, the later analysis identified candidate immune exposures from TCR beta sequences and the way those sequences occurred across donors. An earlier analysis of 587 of the donors used high-throughput TCR beta sequencing to judge whether each TCR beta V gene segment behaved as functional or pseudogenic. Donor age, sex, ethnicity and CMV serostatus were compiled alongside the repertoire data. In a later genetic analysis, genome-wide SNP genotypes for about 65% of the roughly 700 donors were used, and that subset was treated as a discovery cohort. All discovery cohort repertoires had been generated using a single sequencing platform. HLA typing included class I and class II loci at four-digit resolution. The number of typed donors differed by locus: roughly 629-630 for A, B, C, DRB1 and DQB1; some 540 for DQA1; approximately 600 for DPA1; and roughly 450 for DPB1. Five DR-DQ haplotypes were handled as single units for association and clustering because linkage in the cohort was strong. Among roughly 400 genotyped donors of the cohort, an average of roughly 240,000 unique TCR beta nucleotide sequences were sequenced per donor, roughly a sixth of them non-productive. What the research found in general, with its limitations: For the cohort, immune exposure information was limited to CMV serostatus. A few of the identified cytomegalovirus-associated TCR beta chains were confirmed in vitro to be specific for cytomegalovirus antigens. In a later analysis, HLA-associated TCR beta chains showed more clonal expansion and lower generation probabilities than non-associated chains that were equally common. According to the authors, the approach could potentially be generalized to other disease states and immunological phenotypes. In the study, around 160 TCR beta chains were listed as associated with cytomegalovirus. While some public TCRs were present in many individuals, most TCR sequences turned up only very rarely across donors. According to a later analysis, most CMV-associated TCR beta chains appeared to be HLA-restricted, and the HLA associations seemed to be driven largely by CMV exposure. A further reported finding was that TCR beta sequences accurately predicted the HLA-A and HLA-B alleles for most subjects in the first cohort. The classifier was reported to diagnose cytomegalovirus status with high specificity and sensitivity in both the original and validation cohorts. Because counts were too low, roughly 17 rarely observed V segments, including chromosome 9 orphons, were left out of the earlier analysis of about 500 of the donors. An earlier analysis of 450 to 750 of the donors showed that most TCR beta V segments appeared in productive rearrangements either about 87% or about 30% of the time, which broadly matched IMGT annotations. Presence/absence analyses assumed roughly uniform sequencing depth across donors, an assumption that may not hold. The sequencing pipeline was judged likely to have produced a cluster of highly shared sequence variants as a technical artifact. In a later genetic analysis, fewer N-insertions in productive TCRs were reported among donors in an Asian-associated ancestry cluster than the approximately 710-donor mean. When HLA alleles, especially DR and DQ, strongly co-occurred, attributing TCR associations to individual alleles was difficult. In this cohort, only TCR beta chains were sequenced, and detectable features were limited by the absence of alpha or paired-chain data. A later analysis associated approximately 17,000 TCR beta sequences with specific HLA alleles at a false discovery rate of 0.05. Linkage disequilibrium might explain the correlated functional status among segregating V segments, but an unknown experimental factor could not be ruled out. Several of the top co-occurrence clusters appeared to be linked to parvovirus B19, influenza, CMV and Epstein-Barr virus, according to a later analysis. Some IMGT-functional V segments, including TRBV6-2 and TRBV6-3, could not be told apart with the 87-base-pair reads, so those segments were excluded. Because HLA typing was missing for some donors at each locus, association tests included only the typed subset. A later genetic analysis associated a missense DCLRE1C variant with V-gene and J-gene trimming of TCR beta chains, and an independent cohort replicated the association. In a later analysis, the rate of TCR association differed among HLA loci, with DRB1 alleles having the most associated TCRs and HLA-C alleles having the fewest.

The junction carries 19 bases between V and J, which are trimmed by 4 bases and 6 bases respectively. The germline V gene supplies CDR1 SGHRS and CDR2 YFSETQ. The CDR3 goes from the cysteine to the phenylalanine over 16 residues. This entry keeps only the CDR3 DNA: 48 bases, framed from base 1. The chain employs TRBV5-1 and TRBJ2-2; possibly the D gene is TRBD1, per 6 matching bases. The TCR sequence derives from a boy aged 5-17 years in good health and CMV-seropositive. The sequenced material came from PBMCs. The DNA sequence is as follows: TGCGCCAGCAGCCCGGCGGTCAGGGGCCCGGCCGGGGAGCTGTTTTTT. Translated, it reads CASSPAVRGPAGELFF. With the portions outside the CDR3 filled from the reference TRBV5-1 and TRBJ2-2 genes, the complete variable region becomes KAGVTQTPRYLIKTRGQQVTLSCSPISGHRSVSWYQQTPGQGLQFLFEYFSETQRNKGNFPGRFSGRQFSNSRSEMNVSTLELGDSALYLCASSPAVRGPAGELFFGEGSRLTVL.